This TCR beta chain emerged from a study of blood T cells in healthy people across ages. Looked up from germline, CDR1 is DFQATT and CDR2 is SNEGSKA (reference sequence). The CDR3 covers 14 residues. With 0 bases clipped from V and 7 bases from J, the junction kept 6 bases outside the gene matches. This clonotype was seen a handful of times. Its antigen is as yet unknown. Study observations and caveats: Comparison with aged donors showed that long-lived donors had more naive CD4+ cells and higher diversity. Researchers report that TCR beta diversity correlated strongly with naive T cell percentage. As age increased, TCR beta diversity per million T cells fell in a roughly linear fashion.

The use of a sample-barcoded 5' primer and a J-beta primer mix characterized a second PCR of roughly 6 to 12 cycles. MiXCR, run by TCRdb on the 5' RACE reads, gives a single entry per CDR3 protein. The profile covers about 1.7 million distinct CDR3 sequences, with about 30% appearing a single time and 7.7% taken by the ten largest. The chain has TRBV20-1 and TRBJ2-5; TRBD1 aligns across 9 bases. The receptor was isolated from a woman in her twenties or thirties in good health. The sequenced sample was blood. The DNA for the CDR3 is TGCAGTGCTAGAGAGGGACAGGGATATGGGACCCAGTACTTC. Its translation is CSAREGQGYGTQYF.